The sequence of this TCR beta chain was determined in a study of blood T cell repertoires in COVID-19. Study in general: Specimens from acute and convalescent COVID-19 originated in the United States, Italy and Spain. Nucleic acid was either cDNA or gDNA, and it came from T cells, B-cell-depleted T cells, or PBMCs.

V was shortened by 2 bases and J by 8 bases, with 16 bases between the two germline ends. The CDR3 is 15 amino acids. CDR1 LGHDT and CDR2 YNNKEL come from the germline V gene (reference sequence). In the source study's methods: Amplification of reference gene primers was used by the study to estimate nucleated cell counts. Sequenced by immunoSEQ multiplex PCR; TCRdb stores in-frame clones only, minus some. The DNA was the basis for D and trimming; V, J and clone size are from that table. The data contain fewer than 120,000 clones, roughly 82% of them singletons. The V call is TRBV3-1 (or the pseudogene TRBV3-2), the J call TRBJ1-3; D is possibly TRBD1 (5 bases). The sequenced sample consisted of peripheral blood. This TCR was recovered from a woman in her sixties with acute or convalescent COVID-19. This CDR3 is CASSQLAARGDTIYF. In DNA, the CDR3 is TGTGCCAGCAGCCAATTAGCCGCGCGGGGGGACACCATATATTTT.